This T cell receptor (beta chain) emerged from a study of cytomegalovirus exposure and HLA in healthy donors. Notes on the study in general: Cytomegalovirus-associated status was assigned to some 180 TCR beta chains. In vitro testing confirmed a few CMV-associated chains as specific for CMV antigens.

Details on this clone: The antigen is unknown.

Using immunoSEQ multiplex PCR, the repertoire was profiled, and TCRdb retains in-frame clones only, with some absent. The sample includes roughly 150,000 clones, roughly nine tenths of them seen just once. Germline CDR1 reads SGHTA; CDR2 reads FQGNSA. V trimming: 1 base; J trimming: 5 bases; junction bases outside the gene matches: 3. The CDR3 contains 15 residues. The sequencing sample was made of PBMCs. This chain uses TRBV7-2 with TRBJ2-1; 9 bases line up with TRBD2. This sequence originates from a woman in her 30s in good health and CMV-seronegative. CDR3 nucleotide sequence: TGTGCCAGCAGCTTAGGCGGACTAGCGAACAATGAGCAGTTCTTC. Residues: CASSLGGLANNEQFF. Supplemented by reference TRBV7-2 and TRBJ2-1, the full variable domain reads GAGVSQSPSNKVTEKGKDVELRCDPISGHTALYWYRQSLGQGLEFLIYFQGNSAPDKSGLPSDRFSAERTGGSVSTLTIQRTQQEDSAVYLCASSLGGLANNEQFFGPGTRLTVL.